The rows below give T cell receptor beta chains drawn from one sample of a study of T cell responses to AZD1222 COVID-19 vaccine. The protocol was immunoSEQ multiplex PCR, while the TCRdb copy is restricted to in-frame clones and leaves out a portion. The sample lists tens of thousands of clones; around 92% were seen once. The starting material was peripheral blood, obtained 28 days after the second AZD1222 dose. The source is an adult who received the AZD1222 COVID-19 vaccine. The CDR3 runs from the conserved cysteine through the conserved F or W. The D gene is left open where the match is weak. For some rows the clone size is stated as once, few or many, or as a class when expanded; others skip it.

d_call cdr3_length clone_size j_call v_call cdr3_aa cdr3_nt
- 15 - TRBJ1-1 TRBV19 CASSIVGGAPTEAFF TGTGCCAGTAGTATAGTAGGGGGGGCCCCCACTGAAGCTTTCTTT
- 16 - TRBJ1-4 TRBV28 CASSFPRRGVNEKLFF TGTGCCAGCAGTTTCCCGCGGCGGGGGGTAAATGAAAAACTGTTTTTT
TRBD1 15 - TRBJ1-4 TRBV28 CASSPSGTGIEKLFF TGTGCCAGCAGCCCCTCCGGGACAGGGATTGAAAAACTGTTTTTT
TRBD1 16 few TRBJ2-2 TRBV28 CASSLVGQGNTGELFF TGTGCCAGCAGTTTAGTAGGACAGGGTAACACCGGGGAGCTGTTTTTT
TRBD2 16 - TRBJ2-3 TRBV4-3 CASSQQLAGAVDTQYF TGCGCCAGCAGCCAGCAACTAGCGGGAGCGGTAGATACGCAGTATTTT
TRBD2 14 - TRBJ2-3 TRBV7-2 CASRPTSDTDTQYF TGTGCCAGTCGTCCGACTAGCGACACAGATACGCAGTATTTT
- 17 - TRBJ1-5 TRBV3-1/TRBV3-2 CASSQVQKWRSNQPQHF TGTGCCAGCAGCCAAGTCCAAAAGTGGAGGAGCAATCAGCCCCAGCATTTT
TRBD1 16 - TRBJ1-2 TRBV19 CASSSESGTVASGYTF TGTGCCAGTAGTAGCGAATCCGGGACAGTCGCCTCGGGCTACACCTTC
- 15 - TRBJ1-3 TRBV11-3 CASSPDRTRGNTIYF TGTGCCAGCAGCCCTGACAGAACAAGAGGAAACACCATATATTTT
- 12 medium-sized TRBJ1-1 TRBV28 CASSSHKPQAFF TGTGCCAGCAGTTCCCATAAGCCCCAAGCTTTCTTT
- 18 once TRBJ2-6 TRBV9 CASSVAPGPFSGANVLTF TGTGCCAGCAGCGTAGCCCCGGGACCGTTCTCTGGGGCCAACGTCCTGACTTTC
TRBD1 16 once TRBJ2-1 TRBV19 CASSDRNPSLYNEQFF TGTGCCTCTTCGGACAGGAACCCATCTCTCTACAATGAGCAGTTCTTC
- 14 - TRBJ1-2 TRBV6-5 CASSYSAGNYGYTF TGTGCCAGCAGTTACTCCGCAGGAAACTATGGCTACACCTTC
- 16 - TRBJ1-6 TRBV7-9 CASSLASGRGNSPLHF TGTGCCAGCAGCTTAGCATCGGGTAGGGGGAATTCACCCCTCCACTTT
- 14 - TRBJ1-1 TRBV7-8 CASSLVQGNTEAFF TGTGCCAGCAGCTTAGTCCAAGGGAACACTGAAGCTTTCTTT
- 15 - TRBJ2-3 TRBV7-2 CASSLTPDRADTQYF TGTGCCAGCAGCTTAACCCCGGATCGGGCAGATACGCAGTATTTT
TRBD2 17 once TRBJ2-1 TRBV6-6 CASSLLLGGGSYNEQFF TGTGCCAGCAGTCTCCTCCTGGGGGGGGGTTCCTACAATGAGCAGTTCTTC
TRBD2 15 - TRBJ2-1 TRBV4-2 CASSLTSGRNNEQFF TGTGCCAGCAGCCTCACTAGCGGGAGGAACAATGAGCAGTTCTTC
- 14 - TRBJ2-1 TRBV10-1 CASSEGKANNEQFF TGCGCCAGCAGTGAGGGGAAGGCGAACAATGAGCAGTTCTTC
TRBD2 15 - TRBJ2-1 TRBV7-2 CASTSQAGAQREQFF TGTGCCAGCACCTCCCAAGCGGGGGCGCAGAGGGAGCAGTTCTTC
- 14 once TRBJ1-4 TRBV30 CAWSGPMVNEKLFF TGTGCCTGGAGTGGGCCCATGGTAAATGAAAAACTGTTTTTT
- 15 - TRBJ1-2 TRBV27 CASSFVFAGNYGYTF TGTGCCAGCAGTTTTGTCTTCGCAGGGAACTATGGCTACACCTTC
- 13 - TRBJ2-2 TRBV12-3/TRBV12-4 CASSLSNTGELFF TGTGCCAGCAGTTTGTCGAACACCGGGGAGCTGTTTTTT
- 12 - TRBJ1-3 TRBV7-8 CASSSAGNTIYF TGTGCCAGCAGCTCGGCGGGAAACACCATATATTTT
TRBD1 16 - TRBJ1-5 TRBV25-1 CASSSAQGVGNQPQHF TGTGCCAGCAGTAGCGCACAGGGGGTGGGCAATCAGCCCCAGCATTTT
TRBD2 13 - TRBJ2-1 TRBV4-2 CASSGGTRNEQFF TGTGCCAGCAGCGGAGGGACTAGGAATGAGCAGTTCTTC
TRBD1 13 - TRBJ1-1 TRBV5-1 CASSRQQGTEAFF TGCGCCAGCAGCCGACAACAGGGGACTGAAGCTTTCTTT